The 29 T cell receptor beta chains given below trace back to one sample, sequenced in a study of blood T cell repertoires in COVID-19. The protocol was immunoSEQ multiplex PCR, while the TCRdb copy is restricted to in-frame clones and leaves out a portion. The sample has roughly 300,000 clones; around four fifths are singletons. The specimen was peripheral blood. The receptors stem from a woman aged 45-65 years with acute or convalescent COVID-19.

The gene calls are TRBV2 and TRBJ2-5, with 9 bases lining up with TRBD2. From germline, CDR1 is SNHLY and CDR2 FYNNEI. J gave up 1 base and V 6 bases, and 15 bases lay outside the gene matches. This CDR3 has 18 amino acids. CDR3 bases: TGTGCCAGCAGCCTAAGAGGGGTAGAGCGGGGGGCCCAAGAGACCCAGTACTTC. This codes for CASSLRGVERGAQETQYF.

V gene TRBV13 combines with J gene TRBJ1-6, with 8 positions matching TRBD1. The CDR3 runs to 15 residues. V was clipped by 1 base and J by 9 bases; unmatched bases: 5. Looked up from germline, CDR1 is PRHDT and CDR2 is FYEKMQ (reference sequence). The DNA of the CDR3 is TGTGCCAGCAGCTTAGCCTCGACAGGGGCTTCACCCCTCCACTTT. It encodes CASSLASTGASPLHF.

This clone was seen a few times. CDR3 coding DNA: TGCGCCAGCAGCTTGGGTAGAGAGGGCTACACCTTC. Its protein is CASSLGREGYTF. This chain joins TRBV5-1 and TRBJ1-2, with no clear D. The CDR3 runs to 12 residues. Trimming took 0 bases from V and 8 from J, leaving 8 bases between them. Germline CDR1 is SGHRS and CDR2 is YFSETQ.

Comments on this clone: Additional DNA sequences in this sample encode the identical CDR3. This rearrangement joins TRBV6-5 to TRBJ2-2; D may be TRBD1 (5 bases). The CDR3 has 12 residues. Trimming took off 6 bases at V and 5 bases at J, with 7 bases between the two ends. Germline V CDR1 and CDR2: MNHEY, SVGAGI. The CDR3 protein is CASSQGTGELFF. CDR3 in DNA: TGTGCCAGCAGCCAGGGAACCGGGGAGCTGTTTTTT.

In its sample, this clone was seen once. This CDR3 is CASSSDRGTSPLHF. CDR3 nucleotide sequence: TGTGCCAGCAGCTCGGACAGGGGGACATCACCCCTCCACTTT. The gene calls are TRBV7-2 and TRBJ1-6, with 10 bases matching TRBD1. Germline lookup yields CDR1 SGHTA and CDR2 FQGNSA. The ends lost 4 bases at V and 10 bases at J; junction bases unmatched: 4. The CDR3 covers 14 residues.

The CDR3 DNA is TGTGCCAGCAGCCTATACAGGGCAGATACGCAGTATTTT. Translated: CASSLYRADTQYF. The V and J genes are TRBV7-9 and TRBJ2-3; D perhaps matches TRBD1 (6 bases). With 5 bases removed from V and 4 bases from J, the gap between germline ends came to 10 bases. The CDR3 loop spans 13 amino acids. Germline V gene data show CDR1 as SEHNR and CDR2 as FQNEAQ (reference sequence).

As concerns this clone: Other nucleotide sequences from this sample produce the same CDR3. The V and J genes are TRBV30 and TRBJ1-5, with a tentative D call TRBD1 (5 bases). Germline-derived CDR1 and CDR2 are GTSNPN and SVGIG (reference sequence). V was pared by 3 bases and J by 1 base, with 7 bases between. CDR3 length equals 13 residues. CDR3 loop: CAWRDSSNQPQHF. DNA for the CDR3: TGTGCCTGGAGAGACAGCAGCAATCAGCCCCAGCATTTT.

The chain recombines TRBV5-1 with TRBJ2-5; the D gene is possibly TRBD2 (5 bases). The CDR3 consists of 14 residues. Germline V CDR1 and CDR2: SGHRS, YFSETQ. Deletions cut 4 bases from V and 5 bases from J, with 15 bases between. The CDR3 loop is CASSRSPPGETQYF. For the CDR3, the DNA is TGCGCCAGCAGCCGTAGCCCCCCGGGGGAGACCCAGTACTTC.

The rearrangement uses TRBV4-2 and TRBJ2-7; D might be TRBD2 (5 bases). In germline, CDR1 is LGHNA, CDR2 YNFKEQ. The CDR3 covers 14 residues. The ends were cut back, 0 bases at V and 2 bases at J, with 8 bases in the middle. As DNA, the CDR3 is TGTGCCAGCAGCCAAGAGAGGGTCACCTACGAGCAGTACTTC. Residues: CASSQERVTYEQYF.

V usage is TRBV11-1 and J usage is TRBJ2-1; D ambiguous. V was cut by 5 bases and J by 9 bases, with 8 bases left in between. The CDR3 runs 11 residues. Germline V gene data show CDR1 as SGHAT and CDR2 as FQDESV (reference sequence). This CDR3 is CASSRGGEQFF. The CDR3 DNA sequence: TGTGCCAGCAGCCGCGGCGGTGAGCAGTTCTTC.

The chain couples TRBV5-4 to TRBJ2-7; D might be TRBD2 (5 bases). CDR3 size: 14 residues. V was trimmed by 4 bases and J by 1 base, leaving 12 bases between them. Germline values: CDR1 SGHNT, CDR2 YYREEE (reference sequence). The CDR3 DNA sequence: TGTGCCAGCAGCCAACCCCGGGATTCCTACGAGCAGTACTTC. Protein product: CASSQPRDSYEQYF.

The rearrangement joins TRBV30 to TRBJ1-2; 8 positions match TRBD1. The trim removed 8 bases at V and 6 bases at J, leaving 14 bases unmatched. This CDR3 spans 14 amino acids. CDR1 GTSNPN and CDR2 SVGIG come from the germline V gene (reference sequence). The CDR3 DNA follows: TGTGCCGGCGACAGGGGAGAGGGATATGATGGCTACACCTTC. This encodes CAGDRGEGYDGYTF. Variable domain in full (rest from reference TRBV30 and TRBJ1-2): SQTIHQWPATLVQPVGSPLSLECTVEGTSNPNLYWYRQAAGRGLQLLFYSVGIGQISSEVPQNLSASRPQDRQFILSSKKLLLSDSGFYLCAGDRGEGYDGYTFGSGTRLTVV.

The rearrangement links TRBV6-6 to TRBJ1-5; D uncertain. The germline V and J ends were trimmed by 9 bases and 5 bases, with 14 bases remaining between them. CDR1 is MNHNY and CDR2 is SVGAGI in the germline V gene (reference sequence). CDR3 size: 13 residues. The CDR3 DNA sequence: TGTGCCAGTACCTTCCAGAAACATCAGCCCCAGCATTTT. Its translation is CASTFQKHQPQHF.

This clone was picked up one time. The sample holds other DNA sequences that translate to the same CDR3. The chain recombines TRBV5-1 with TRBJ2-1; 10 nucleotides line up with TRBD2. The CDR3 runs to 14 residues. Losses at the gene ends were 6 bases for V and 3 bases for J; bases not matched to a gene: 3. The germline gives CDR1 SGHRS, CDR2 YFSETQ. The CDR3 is CASKIAGGYNEQFF. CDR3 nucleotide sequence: TGCGCCAGCAAAATAGCGGGAGGCTACAATGAGCAGTTCTTC.

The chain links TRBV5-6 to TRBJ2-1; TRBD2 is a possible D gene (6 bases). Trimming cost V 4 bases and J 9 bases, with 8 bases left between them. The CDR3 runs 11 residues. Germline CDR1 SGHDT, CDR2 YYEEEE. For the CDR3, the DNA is TGTGCCAGCAGCGTGGGAGGTGAGCAGTTCTTC. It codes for CASSVGGEQFF. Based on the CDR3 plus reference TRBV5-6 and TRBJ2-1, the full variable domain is DAGVTQSPTHLIKTRGQQVTLRCSPKSGHDTVSWYQQALGQGPQFIFQYYEEEERQRGNFPDRFSGHQFPNYSSELNVNALLLGDSALYLCASSVGGEQFFGPGTRLTVL.

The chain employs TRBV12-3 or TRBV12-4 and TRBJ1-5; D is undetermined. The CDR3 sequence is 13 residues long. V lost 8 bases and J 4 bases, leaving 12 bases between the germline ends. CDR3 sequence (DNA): TGTGCCAGCTCTAAGTCGGAGAATCAGCCCCAGCATTTT. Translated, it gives CASSKSENQPQHF.

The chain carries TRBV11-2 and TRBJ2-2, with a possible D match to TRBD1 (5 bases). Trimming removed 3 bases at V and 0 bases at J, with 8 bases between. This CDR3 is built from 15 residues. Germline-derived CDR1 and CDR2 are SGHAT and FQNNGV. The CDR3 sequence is CASSLGPTNTGELFF. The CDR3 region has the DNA TGTGCCAGCAGCTTGGGGCCAACGAACACCGGGGAGCTGTTTTTT. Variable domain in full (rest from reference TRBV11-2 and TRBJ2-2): EAGVAQSPRYKIIEKRQSVAFWCNPISGHATLYWYQQILGQGPKLLIQFQNNGVVDDSQLPKDRFSAERLKGVDSTLKIQPAKLEDSAVYLCASSLGPTNTGELFFGEGSRLTVL.

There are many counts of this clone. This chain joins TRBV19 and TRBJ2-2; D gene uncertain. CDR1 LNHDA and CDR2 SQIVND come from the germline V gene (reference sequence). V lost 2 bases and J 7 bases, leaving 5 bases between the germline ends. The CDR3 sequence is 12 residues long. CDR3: CASSINRGELFF. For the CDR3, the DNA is TGTGCCAGTAGTATAAATCGCGGGGAGCTGTTTTTT.

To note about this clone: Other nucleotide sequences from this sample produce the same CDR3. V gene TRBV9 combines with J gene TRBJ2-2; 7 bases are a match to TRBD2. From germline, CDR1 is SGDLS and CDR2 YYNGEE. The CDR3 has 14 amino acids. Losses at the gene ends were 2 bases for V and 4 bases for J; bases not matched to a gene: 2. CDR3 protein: CASSVPGGTGELFF. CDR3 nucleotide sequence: TGTGCCAGCAGCGTTCCGGGGGGCACCGGGGAGCTGTTTTTT.

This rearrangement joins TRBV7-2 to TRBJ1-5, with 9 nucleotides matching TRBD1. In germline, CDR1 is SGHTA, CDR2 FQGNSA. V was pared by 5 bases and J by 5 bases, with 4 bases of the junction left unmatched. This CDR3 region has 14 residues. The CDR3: CASSDRGGDQPQHF. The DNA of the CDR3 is TGTGCCAGCAGCGACAGGGGGGGTGATCAGCCCCAGCATTTT.

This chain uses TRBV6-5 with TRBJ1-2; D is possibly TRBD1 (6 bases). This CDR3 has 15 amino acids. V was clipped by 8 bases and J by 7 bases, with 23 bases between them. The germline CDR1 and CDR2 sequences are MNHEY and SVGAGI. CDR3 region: CASQGSGFPLRGYTF. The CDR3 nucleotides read TGTGCCAGCCAGGGGTCCGGCTTCCCCTTGCGTGGCTACACCTTC.

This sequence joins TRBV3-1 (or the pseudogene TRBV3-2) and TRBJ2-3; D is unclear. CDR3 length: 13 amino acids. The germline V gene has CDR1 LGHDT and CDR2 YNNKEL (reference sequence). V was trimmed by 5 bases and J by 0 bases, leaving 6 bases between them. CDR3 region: CASSKQSTDTQYF. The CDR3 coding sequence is TGTGCCAGCAGCAAACAGAGCACAGATACGCAGTATTTT.

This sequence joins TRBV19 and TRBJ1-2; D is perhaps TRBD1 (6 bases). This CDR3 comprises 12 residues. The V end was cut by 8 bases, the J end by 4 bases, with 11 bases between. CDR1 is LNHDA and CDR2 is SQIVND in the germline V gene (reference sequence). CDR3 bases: TGTGCCAGTGCGACAGGACGCTATGGCTACACCTTC. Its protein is CASATGRYGYTF.

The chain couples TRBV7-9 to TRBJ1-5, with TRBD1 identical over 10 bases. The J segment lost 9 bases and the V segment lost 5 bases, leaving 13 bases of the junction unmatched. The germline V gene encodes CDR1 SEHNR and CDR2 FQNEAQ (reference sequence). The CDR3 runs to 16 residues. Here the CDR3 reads CASSPTGQGDGGPQHF. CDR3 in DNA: TGTGCCAGCAGCCCAACAGGACAGGGGGATGGTGGGCCCCAGCATTTT.

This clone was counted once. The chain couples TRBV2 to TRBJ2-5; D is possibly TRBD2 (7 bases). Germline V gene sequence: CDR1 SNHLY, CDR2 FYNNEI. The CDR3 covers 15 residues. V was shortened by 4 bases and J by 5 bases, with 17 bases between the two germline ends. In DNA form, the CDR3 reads TGTGCCAGCAGTGTTGAGTCCGGGGGGCCCGAGACCCAGTACTTC. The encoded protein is CASSVESGGPETQYF. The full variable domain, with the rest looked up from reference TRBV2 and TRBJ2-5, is EPEVTQTPSHQVTQMGQEVILRCVPISNHLYFYWYRQILGQKVEFLVSFYNNEISEKSEIFDDQFSVERPDGSNFTLKIRSTKLEDSAMYFCASSVESGGPETQYFGPGTRLLVL.

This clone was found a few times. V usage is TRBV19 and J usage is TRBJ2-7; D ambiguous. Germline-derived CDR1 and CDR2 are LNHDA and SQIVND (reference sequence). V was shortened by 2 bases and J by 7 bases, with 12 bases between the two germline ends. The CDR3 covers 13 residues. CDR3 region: CASSIISGREQYV. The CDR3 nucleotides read TGTGCCAGTAGTATAATTTCAGGTAGGGAGCAGTACGTC.

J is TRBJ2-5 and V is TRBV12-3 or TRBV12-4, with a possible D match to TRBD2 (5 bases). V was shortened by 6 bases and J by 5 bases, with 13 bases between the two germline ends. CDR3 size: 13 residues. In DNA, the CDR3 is TGTGCCAGCAGCCCTGACGGCGGGGAGACCCAGTACTTC. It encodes CASSPDGGETQYF.

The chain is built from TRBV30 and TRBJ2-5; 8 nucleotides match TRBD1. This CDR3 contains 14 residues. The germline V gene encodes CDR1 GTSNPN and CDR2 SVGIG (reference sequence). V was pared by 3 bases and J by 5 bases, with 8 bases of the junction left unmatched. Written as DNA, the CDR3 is TGTGCCTGGAGGGAATTCTACAGGGGGGAGACCCAGTACTTC. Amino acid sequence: CAWREFYRGETQYF.

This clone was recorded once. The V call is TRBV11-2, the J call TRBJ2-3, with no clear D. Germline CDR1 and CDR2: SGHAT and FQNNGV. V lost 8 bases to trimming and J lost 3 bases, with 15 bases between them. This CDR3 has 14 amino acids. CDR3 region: CASAYLLQTDTQYF. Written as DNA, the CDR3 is TGTGCCAGCGCGTACTTACTTCAAACAGATACGCAGTATTTT.